These T cell receptor beta chains were read from a single sample in a study of blood T cell repertoires in COVID-19. Profiling relied on immunoSEQ multiplex PCR, and the TCRdb table lists in-frame clones only, not all of them. The sample includes a few hundred thousand clones, roughly nine tenths seen only once; the top ten take 1% to 1.5%. Sequencing was performed on peripheral blood. The origin of the receptors is a man between 35 and 55 years old with acute or convalescent COVID-19. CDR3s include the opening cysteine and the closing phenylalanine or tryptophan. A D gene is named only where the DNA matches it firmly. Expanded clones are given a class, and other clones once, few, many or no size at all.

clone size: .; V gene: TRBV18; D gene: TRBD1; J gene: TRBJ1-5; CDR3 protein: CASSPQEGAHQPQHF; CDR3 DNA: TGTGCCAGCTCACCACAGGAGGGGGCGCATCAGCCCCAGCATTTT
clone size: .; V gene: TRBV28; D gene: TRBD2; J gene: TRBJ2-3; CDR3 protein: CASSLAVTSYTQYF; CDR3 DNA: TGTGCCAGCAGTTTAGCCGTGACTAGCTATACGCAGTATTTT
clone size: few; V gene: TRBV5-1; D gene: .; J gene: TRBJ1-4; CDR3 protein: CASRSSADEKLFF; CDR3 DNA: TGCGCCAGCAGGTCGAGCGCCGATGAAAAACTGTTTTTT
clone size: .; V gene: TRBV6-5; D gene: .; J gene: TRBJ1-1; CDR3 protein: CASSRGPEAFF; CDR3 DNA: TGTGCCAGCAGCCGAGGTCCTGAAGCTTTCTTT
clone size: .; V gene: TRBV20-1; D gene: TRBD1; J gene: TRBJ2-7; CDR3 protein: CSASRDRTYEQYF; CDR3 DNA: TGCAGTGCTAGTAGGGACAGAACCTACGAGCAGTACTTC
clone size: once; V gene: TRBV2; D gene: .; J gene: TRBJ1-5; CDR3 protein: CASSEIGNQPQHF; CDR3 DNA: TGTGCCAGCAGTGAAATAGGCAATCAGCCCCAGCATTTT
clone size: .; V gene: TRBV7-2; D gene: .; J gene: TRBJ1-5; CDR3 protein: CASSPPNQPQHF; CDR3 DNA: TGTGCCAGCAGCCCCCCGAATCAGCCCCAGCATTTT
clone size: few; V gene: TRBV30; D gene: TRBD1; J gene: TRBJ2-7; CDR3 protein: CAWSQIPGQGPLEQYF; CDR3 DNA: TGTGCCTGGAGCCAGATACCGGGACAGGGACCCCTCGAGCAGTACTTC
clone size: few; V gene: TRBV5-1; D gene: TRBD2; J gene: TRBJ2-1; CDR3 protein: CASSFGGRENEQFF; CDR3 DNA: TGCGCCAGCAGCTTCGGCGGGAGAGAGAATGAGCAGTTCTTC
clone size: once; V gene: TRBV27; D gene: .; J gene: TRBJ1-1; CDR3 protein: CASSFNPPNTEAFF; CDR3 DNA: TGTGCCAGCAGTTTTAATCCCCCGAACACTGAAGCTTTCTTT
clone size: .; V gene: TRBV27; D gene: .; J gene: TRBJ1-2; CDR3 protein: CASSLLGGRVGGYTF; CDR3 DNA: TGTGCCAGCAGTCTCCTCGGGGGGAGGGTAGGAGGCTACACCTTC
clone size: .; V gene: TRBV3-1/TRBV3-2; D gene: TRBD2; J gene: TRBJ2-7; CDR3 protein: CASSQDRAGARVQYF; CDR3 DNA: TGTGCCAGCAGCCAAGATCGGGCGGGAGCCCGCGTGCAGTACTTC
clone size: once; V gene: TRBV28; D gene: TRBD2; J gene: TRBJ2-1; CDR3 protein: CASSQGLAGGNYNEQFF; CDR3 DNA: TGTGCCAGCAGTCAGGGACTAGCGGGGGGAAACTACAATGAGCAGTTCTTC
clone size: once; V gene: TRBV27; D gene: TRBD2; J gene: TRBJ2-7; CDR3 protein: CASSFRTSGRNEQYF; CDR3 DNA: TGTGCCAGCAGTTTCAGGACTAGCGGGAGGAACGAGCAGTACTTC
clone size: .; V gene: TRBV27; D gene: .; J gene: TRBJ2-1; CDR3 protein: CASSLFARGGDEQFF; CDR3 DNA: TGTGCCAGCAGTTTATTTGCCAGGGGAGGGGATGAGCAGTTCTTC
clone size: .; V gene: TRBV7-3; D gene: TRBD2; J gene: TRBJ2-2; CDR3 protein: CASSLDGLAGANTGELFF; CDR3 DNA: TGTGCCAGCAGCTTAGATGGACTAGCGGGGGCGAACACCGGGGAGCTGTTTTTT